The 20 T cell receptor beta chains given below trace back to one sample, sequenced in a study of technical replicates of blood from a handful of donors. Clones were read by immunoSEQ multiplex PCR, and TCRdb kept only the in-frame ones, dropping some. The sample lists around 70,000 clones, 95% to 97% occurring once. Sequencing used T cells isolated from PBMCs. The receptors stem from a human donor in good health.

The V gene is TRBV13, the J gene TRBJ2-5; 10 bases align to TRBD1. Unmatched junction bases numbered 2, after V lost 4 bases and J lost 3 bases. The CDR3 runs to 14 residues. The germline CDR1 and CDR2 sequences are PRHDT and FYEKMQ (reference sequence). CDR3 nucleotides: TGTGCCAGCAGCTCCGGGACAGGGGAAGAGACCCAGTACTTC. Its translation: CASSSGTGEETQYF.

The chain employs TRBV5-1 and TRBJ2-7; no clear D. The CDR3 covers 13 residues. With 1 base removed from V and 8 bases from J, the gap between germline ends came to 13 bases. Germline V CDR1 and CDR2: SGHRS, YFSETQ. CDR3 in DNA: TGCGCCAGCAGCTTGCCCAGCGCCCCCCAGCAGTACTTC. This translates into CASSLPSAPQQYF. Complete variable domain (other parts from reference TRBV5-1 and TRBJ2-7): KAGVTQTPRYLIKTRGQQVTLSCSPISGHRSVSWYQQTPGQGLQFLFEYFSETQRNKGNFPGRFSGRQFSNSRSEMNVSTLELGDSALYLCASSLPSAPQQYFGPGTRLTVT.

The rearrangement links TRBV9 to TRBJ2-3, with D perhaps TRBD2 (5 bases). The germline CDR1 and CDR2 sequences are SGDLS and YYNGEE. The CDR3 is made up of 16 amino acids. Trimming pared 1 base from V and 2 bases from J, leaving 14 bases between. CDR3 DNA: TGTGCCAGCAGCGTAAGTAGATGGACTTCCACAGATACGCAGTATTTT. Its protein is CASSVSRWTSTDTQYF.

The chain recombines TRBV30 with TRBJ2-7; D might be TRBD1 (6 bases). With 4 bases removed from V and 5 bases from J, the gap between germline ends came to 9 bases. The CDR3 is made up of 11 amino acids. Germline V gene data show CDR1 as GTSNPN and CDR2 as SVGIG (reference sequence). CDR3 DNA: TGTGCCTGGAAGAACAGGGACGAGCAGTACTTC. Encoded protein: CAWKNRDEQYF.

The chain's CDR3 is CASSRTASVMNTEAFF. As DNA, the CDR3 is TGTGCCAGTAGTAGGACAGCTTCAGTCATGAACACTGAAGCTTTCTTT. The chain links TRBV19 to TRBJ1-1; the D gene is possibly TRBD1 (6 bases). The CDR3 consists of 16 residues. Trimming cost V 4 bases and J 0 bases, with 15 bases left between them. The germline V gene encodes CDR1 LNHDA and CDR2 SQIVND (reference sequence). Variable domain in full (rest from reference TRBV19 and TRBJ1-1): DGGITQSPKYLFRKEGQNVTLSCEQNLNHDAMYWYRQDPGQGLRLIYYSQIVNDFQKGDIAEGYSVSREKKESFPLTVTSAQKNPTAFYLCASSRTASVMNTEAFFGQGTRLTVV.

This chain connects TRBV10-3 to TRBJ2-7; 8 nucleotides match TRBD2. Unmatched junction bases numbered 17, after V lost 9 bases and J lost 4 bases. In germline, CDR1 is ENHRY, CDR2 SYGVKD. The CDR3 totals 16 residues. The CDR3 region is CAMGSGGPAGDYEQYF. The CDR3 region has the DNA TGTGCCATGGGAAGCGGGGGCCCTGCCGGCGATTACGAGCAGTACTTC.

This clone appeared a few times. The chain employs TRBV13 and TRBJ1-3; TRBD1 might be the D (5 bases). The V gene's germline CDR1 is PRHDT and CDR2 FYEKMQ (reference sequence). The CDR3 runs 14 residues. V lost 5 bases to trimming and J lost 0 bases, with 8 bases between them. The CDR3 is CASSDRTSGNTIYF. Here the CDR3 DNA reads TGTGCCAGCAGCGACAGAACCTCTGGAAACACCATATATTTT.

This chain joins TRBV7-2 and TRBJ2-7, with 8 bases identical to TRBD2. Germline V lookup: CDR1 SGHTA, CDR2 FQGNSA. The CDR3 is 15 amino acids. V lost 5 bases to trimming and J lost 7 bases; unmatched junction nucleotides: 13. CDR3 in amino acids: CASSVEASGSREQYF. CDR3 DNA sequence: TGTGCCAGCAGCGTAGAAGCAAGCGGGAGCAGGGAGCAGTACTTC.

The sample holds one count of this clone. V usage is TRBV28 and J usage is TRBJ2-2; weak D call: TRBD2 (6 bases). The germline V gene encodes CDR1 MDHEN and CDR2 SYDVKM. The CDR3 runs 16 residues. Trimming stripped 4 bases from V and 3 bases from J, with 15 bases between. CDR3 sequence (DNA): TGTGCCAGCAGTTCTCCCCCGGACTATCACACCGGGGAGCTGTTTTTT. Protein: CASSSPPDYHTGELFF.

The genes are TRBV11-3 and TRBJ1-2, with TRBD1 matching 9 bases. Germline CDR1 SGHNT, CDR2 YENEEA. The V gene end was trimmed by 3 bases and the J gene end by 6 bases; junction bases not matched to a gene: 2. The CDR3 contains 13 residues. CDR3 protein: CASSFRDRDGYTF. CDR3 sequence (DNA): TGTGCCAGCAGCTTCCGGGACAGGGATGGCTACACCTTC.

In the case of this clone: Different DNA sequences within this sample yield the same CDR3. CDR3 protein: CASSTSGRNEQFF. CDR3 nucleotides: TGTGCCAGTTCTACTAGCGGGAGGAATGAGCAGTTCTTC. This sequence joins TRBV19 and TRBJ2-1; 12 bases line up with TRBD2. V was clipped by 8 bases and J by 7 bases; unmatched bases: 3. The CDR3 runs 13 residues. Germline lookup yields CDR1 LNHDA and CDR2 SQIVND (reference sequence).

This chain links TRBV14 with TRBJ1-2; a possible D gene is TRBD1 (6 bases). This CDR3 comprises 14 residues. The germline V and J ends were trimmed by 8 bases and 8 bases, with 21 bases remaining between them. Germline-derived CDR1 and CDR2 are SGHDN and FVKESK. The CDR3 reads CASGPGTLIGGYTF. The CDR3 DNA is TGTGCCAGCGGACCCGGGACACTCATCGGGGGCTACACCTTC.

The rearrangement links TRBV5-1 to TRBJ1-5; 7 nucleotides agree with TRBD1. V lost 0 bases and J lost 4; bases outside the gene matches: 4. CDR1 SGHRS and CDR2 YFSETQ come from the germline V gene. The CDR3 consists of 15 residues. CDR3 sequence reads: CASSLGQGSNQPQHF. The CDR3 coding sequence is TGCGCCAGCAGCTTGGGACAGGGAAGTAATCAGCCCCAGCATTTT. The whole variable domain, filled in from reference TRBV5-1 and TRBJ1-5, reads KAGVTQTPRYLIKTRGQQVTLSCSPISGHRSVSWYQQTPGQGLQFLFEYFSETQRNKGNFPGRFSGRQFSNSRSEMNVSTLELGDSALYLCASSLGQGSNQPQHFGDGTRLSIL.

This sequence joins TRBV7-3 and TRBJ1-1; D perhaps matches TRBD1 (5 bases). This CDR3 has 14 residues. V was pared by 5 bases and J by 5 bases, with 15 bases between. Germline CDR1 and CDR2: SGHTA and FQGTGA. CDR3 DNA: TGTGCCAGCAGCGTAGATTTCGGGGGGACTGAAGCTTTCTTT. Its protein is CASSVDFGGTEAFF.

The chain recombines TRBV5-5 with TRBJ1-5, with 10 bases lining up with TRBD1. CDR3 size: 15 residues. J gave up 6 bases and V 0 bases, and 3 bases lay outside the gene matches. The germline gives CDR1 SGHKS, CDR2 YYEKEE (reference sequence). The CDR3 sequence is CASSLEGQGIQPQHF. The CDR3 DNA sequence: TGTGCCAGCAGCTTGGAGGGACAGGGGATTCAGCCCCAGCATTTT.

The V and J genes are TRBV29-1 and TRBJ2-7, with 7 bases matching TRBD2. The CDR3 contains 15 residues. Germline values: CDR1 SQVTM, CDR2 ANQGSEA. V was clipped by 5 bases and J by 0 bases; unmatched bases: 10. CDR3 in amino acids: CSVSGGGLTSYEQYF. The CDR3 region has the DNA TGCAGCGTTTCGGGGGGAGGGTTGACCTCCTACGAGCAGTACTTC.

This clone has just one count. The CDR3 loop is CASTGLESNQPQHF. CDR3 bases: TGTGCCAGCACAGGGCTCGAGAGCAATCAGCCCCAGCATTTT. The rearrangement links TRBV19 to TRBJ1-5; D might be TRBD1 (6 bases). V lost 9 bases to trimming and J lost 1 base, with 13 bases between them. This CDR3 region has 14 residues. Germline values: CDR1 LNHDA, CDR2 SQIVND (reference sequence).

The chain has TRBV9 and TRBJ2-1, with 7 bases identical to TRBD2. This CDR3 has 15 residues. Germline CDR1 reads SGDLS; CDR2 reads YYNGEE. Trimming cost V 3 bases and J 4 bases; bases outside gene matches: 7. CDR3 region: CASSEGGSMYNEQFF. In DNA form, the CDR3 reads TGTGCCAGCAGCGAGGGAGGGTCGATGTACAATGAGCAGTTCTTC.

This chain connects TRBV5-4 to TRBJ1-2; D is ambiguous. The V gene lost 0 bases and the J gene lost 4 bases, with 10 bases spanning the gap. The CDR3 loop spans 14 amino acids. CDR1 and CDR2 from the germline V gene are SGHNT and YYREEE (reference sequence). Here the CDR3 DNA reads TGTGCCAGCAGCTTGGGTCAGGTATTCTATGGCTACACCTTC. Translating it yields CASSLGQVFYGYTF.

This rearrangement joins TRBV9 to TRBJ2-7, with D possibly TRBD2 on 5 matching bases. The V end was cut by 3 bases, the J end by 1 base, with 11 bases between. The CDR3 is 14 residues long. Germline CDR1 and CDR2: SGDLS and YYNGEE. The CDR3 region is CASSDGVRSYEQYF. For the CDR3, the DNA is TGTGCCAGCAGCGACGGGGTCAGGTCCTACGAGCAGTACTTC.